The 24 T cell receptor beta chains reported below all come from one sample, sequenced in a study of blood T cell repertoires in COVID-19. Sequencing used immunoSEQ multiplex PCR; TCRdb keeps in-frame clones, though not all of them. The table shows 150,000 to 200,000 clones, with approximately 91% occurring only once. Sequencing input: peripheral blood. Receptors originate from a man aged 65 to 85 with active or convalescent COVID-19.

The gene calls are TRBV23-1 and TRBJ2-2; D is undetermined. TRBV23-1 is an ORF; its function is uncertain. The V end lost 4 bases, the J end lost 2 bases, and 11 bases lay between the germline ends. The CDR3 runs 15 residues. The CDR3 region has the DNA TGCGCCAGCAGTCCAATGGGCCGTAACACCGGGGAGCTGTTTTTT. Amino acid sequence: CASSPMGRNTGELFF.

The chain employs TRBV18 and TRBJ1-2; D perhaps matches TRBD1 (5 bases). From germline, CDR1 is KGHSH and CDR2 LQKENI. V was clipped by 2 bases and J by 7 bases, with 5 bases between them. This CDR3 has 11 residues. CDR3 sequence: CASSPGAGYTF. As DNA, the CDR3 is TGTGCCAGCTCACCAGGGGCTGGCTACACCTTC.

This chain links TRBV5-1 with TRBJ2-6, with 7 bases lining up with TRBD1. The germline V gene has CDR1 SGHRS and CDR2 YFSETQ. Losses at the gene ends were 4 bases for V and 0 bases for J; bases not matched to a gene: 10. The CDR3 runs to 18 residues. CDR3 nucleotide sequence: TGCGCCAGCAGCCAACTGGGACAGCTCGTCTCTGGGGCCAACGTCCTGACTTTC. Its protein product is CASSQLGQLVSGANVLTF. Based on the CDR3 plus reference TRBV5-1 and TRBJ2-6, the full variable domain is KAGVTQTPRYLIKTRGQQVTLSCSPISGHRSVSWYQQTPGQGLQFLFEYFSETQRNKGNFPGRFSGRQFSNSRSEMNVSTLELGDSALYLCASSQLGQLVSGANVLTFGAGSRLTVL.

The gene calls are TRBV5-4 and TRBJ2-3, with TRBD2 matching over 7 bases. Germline trimming cut 4 bases from V and 4 bases from J; bases unmatched to any gene: 6. Germline CDR1 SGHNT, CDR2 YYREEE (reference sequence). This CDR3 comprises 14 residues. CDR3: CASSGRAVPDTQYF. The CDR3 DNA follows: TGTGCCAGCAGCGGGAGGGCGGTCCCAGATACGCAGTATTTT.

In this sample, this clone turned up many times. The chain uses TRBV3-1 (or the pseudogene TRBV3-2) and TRBJ2-5; 9 bases fit TRBD2. CDR3 size: 15 residues. Losses at the gene ends were 0 bases for V and 9 bases for J; bases not matched to a gene: 8. Germline V gene sequence: CDR1 LGHDT, CDR2 YNNKEL (reference sequence). This CDR3 reads CASSQDSLAGASQYF. The CDR3 region has the DNA TGTGCCAGCAGCCAAGATTCACTAGCGGGTGCCTCCCAGTACTTC.

The chain joins TRBV7-9 to TRBJ1-3; no reliable D call. V lost 5 bases and J lost 4, with 6 bases in between. CDR1 SEHNR and CDR2 FQNEAQ come from the germline V gene (reference sequence). This CDR3 is built from 12 residues. The CDR3 loop reads CASSPQGNTIYF. The CDR3 region has the DNA TGTGCCAGCAGCCCCCAGGGAAACACCATATATTTT.

This rearrangement joins TRBV7-9 to TRBJ1-3; D is unresolved. Between the trimmed V and J ends, which lost 11 bases and 3 bases, there was a span of 14 bases. The CDR3 length is 13 residues. From germline, CDR1 is SEHNR and CDR2 FQNEAQ (reference sequence). This CDR3 is CALSLRGGNTIYF. The CDR3 bases are TGTGCCCTTTCGTTGCGGGGTGGAAACACCATATATTTT.

This chain links TRBV2 with TRBJ1-1, with 10 bases matching TRBD1. The CDR3 loop spans 17 amino acids. V lost 5 bases to trimming and J lost 1 base; unmatched junction nucleotides: 10. CDR1 SNHLY and CDR2 FYNNEI come from the germline V gene. CDR3 sequence reads: CASSLTGGRMGNTEAFF. The CDR3 region has the DNA TGTGCCAGCAGTCTGACAGGGGGCCGGATGGGGAACACTGAAGCTTTCTTT.

J is TRBJ1-1 and V is TRBV3-1 (or the pseudogene TRBV3-2); 7 bases fit TRBD1. This CDR3 is 16 amino acids long. J gave up 0 bases and V 4 bases, and 8 bases lay outside the gene matches. Germline loops: CDR1 LGHDT, CDR2 YNNKEL (reference sequence). In DNA form, the CDR3 reads TGTGCCAGCAGCCGTAGACAGGGCTTGATGAACACTGAAGCTTTCTTT. This gives the protein CASSRRQGLMNTEAFF.

This clone was seen more than once but under ten times. The chain employs TRBV3-1 (or the pseudogene TRBV3-2) and TRBJ2-5, with a weak D call TRBD2 (5 bases). Germline V lookup: CDR1 LGHDT, CDR2 YNNKEL (reference sequence). V lost 6 bases and J 0 bases, leaving 11 bases between the germline ends. This CDR3 spans 14 amino acids. CDR3 nucleotides: TGTGCCAGCAGTGGGTTGGGAGACCAAGAGACCCAGTACTTC. Amino acid sequence: CASSGLGDQETQYF.

The CDR3 region is CASREGNYGYTF. The CDR3 DNA follows: TGTGCCAGCAGGGAGGGGAACTATGGCTACACCTTC. The chain links TRBV2 to TRBJ1-2, with a tentative D call TRBD1 (5 bases). CDR3 length: 12 residues. Germline CDR1 reads SNHLY; CDR2 reads FYNNEI. Trimming shortened V by 6 bases and J by 2 bases, and 7 bases separated the two germline ends.

The rearrangement uses TRBV11-2 and TRBJ1-3; the D is unclear. Between the trimmed V and J ends, which lost 1 base and 6 bases, there was a span of 7 bases. Germline V gives CDR1 SGHAT, CDR2 FQNNGV. This CDR3 is built from 13 residues. The CDR3 here is CASSLGSVNTIYF. CDR3 nucleotide sequence: TGTGCCAGCAGCTTAGGGAGCGTAAACACCATATATTTT.

This clone was found once. This sequence joins TRBV18 and TRBJ2-7; possibly TRBD1 for D (6 bases). Germline V gene lookup returns CDR1 KGHSH and CDR2 LQKENI. The CDR3 sequence is 13 residues long. V dropped 3 bases and J dropped 4 bases, with 10 bases sitting between them. Here the CDR3 DNA reads TGTGCCAGCTCACCGGCAGGGGCGTACGAGCAGTACTTC. Translating it yields CASSPAGAYEQYF.

The genes are TRBV15 and TRBJ1-4; D gene unclear. The germline gives CDR1 LNHNV, CDR2 YYDKDF (reference sequence). V lost 7 bases and J lost 8, with 14 bases in between. The CDR3 is made up of 13 amino acids. DNA for the CDR3: TGTGCCACCACCCCCGCGAGGGAGGAAAAACTGTTTTTT. Its protein product is CATTPAREEKLFF.

The rearrangement links TRBV3-1 (or the pseudogene TRBV3-2) to TRBJ2-2, with 14 nucleotides matching TRBD2. The ends lost 0 bases at V and 3 bases at J; junction bases unmatched: 3. The CDR3 consists of 18 residues. Germline-derived CDR1 and CDR2 are LGHDT and YNNKEL (reference sequence). CDR3 in amino acids: CASSQEGGLAGDTGELFF. DNA for the CDR3: TGTGCCAGCAGCCAAGAAGGGGGACTAGCGGGAGACACCGGGGAGCTGTTTTTT.

The chain combines TRBV5-5 with TRBJ2-3; TRBD1 matches at 7 bases. The CDR3 contains 16 residues. CDR1 is SGHKS, CDR2 YYEKEE, per germline (reference sequence). Trimming at V came to 0 bases and at J to 0 bases, leaving 4 bases not matched to a gene. The CDR3 reads CASSLVGGGSTDTQYF. The CDR3 nucleotides are TGTGCCAGCAGCTTGGTAGGGGGCGGAAGCACAGATACGCAGTATTTT. The full variable domain, with the rest looked up from reference TRBV5-5 and TRBJ2-3, is DAGVTQSPTHLIKTRGQQVTLRCSPISGHKSVSWYQQVLGQGPQFIFQYYEKEERGRGNFPDRFSARQFPNYSSELNVNALLLGDSALYLCASSLVGGGSTDTQYFGPGTRLTVL.

The chain is built from TRBV27 and TRBJ2-2; TRBD1 matches 8 bases. Per the germline V gene, CDR1 is MNHEY and CDR2 is SMNVEV (reference sequence). CDR3 length: 16 residues. J lost 2 bases, V lost 6 bases, and 8 bases had no gene match. Here the CDR3 DNA reads TGTGCCAGCAGCTCCACCGGGACAGGCAACACCGGGGAGCTGTTTTTT. This sequence encodes CASSSTGTGNTGELFF.

This clone was found once. CDR3 bases: TGTGCCAGCAGCCCCAGTCCAACCTACGAGCAGTACTTC. It encodes CASSPSPTYEQYF. The V call is TRBV11-2, the J call TRBJ2-7, with no clear D. Trimming shortened V by 5 bases and J by 2 bases, and 10 bases separated the two germline ends. Germline V gene data show CDR1 as SGHAT and CDR2 as FQNNGV. The CDR3 spans 13 residues.

This chain connects TRBV29-1 to TRBJ1-1; D is ambiguous. V shed 0 bases and J shed 10 bases, with 12 bases lying between them. Germline CDR1 SQVTM, CDR2 ANQGSEA. This CDR3 comprises 12 residues. CDR3 in amino acids: CSVEDRVMGAFF. In DNA form, the CDR3 reads TGCAGCGTTGAAGATCGGGTAATGGGAGCTTTCTTT.

The V call is TRBV11-3, the J call TRBJ2-1; tentative D call: TRBD2 (6 bases). From germline, CDR1 is SGHNT and CDR2 YENEEA. The CDR3 is 13 amino acids. V was trimmed by 5 bases and J by 5 bases, leaving 10 bases between them. The chain's CDR3 is CASSAGPNNEQFF. The CDR3 DNA follows: TGTGCCAGCAGCGCGGGACCCAACAATGAGCAGTTCTTC.

The chain employs TRBV2 and TRBJ1-4; D not certain. Germline loops: CDR1 SNHLY, CDR2 FYNNEI. The CDR3 is 8 amino acids. The V and J ends lost 11 bases and 9 bases respectively, with 4 bases between them. The CDR3, as DNA: TGTGCCGTTAAAAAACTGTTTTTT. It is translated as CAVKKLFF.

V and J are TRBV5-4 and TRBJ1-6; TRBD1 might be the D (6 bases). Trimming removed 2 bases from V and 6 bases from J, with 18 bases in between. The germline V gene has CDR1 SGHNT and CDR2 YYREEE (reference sequence). The CDR3 is 17 amino acids. CDR3 residues: CASSLYGGQWGNSPLHF. CDR3 sequence (DNA): TGTGCCAGCAGCTTATACGGCGGACAGTGGGGTAATTCACCCCTCCACTTT.

The CDR3 DNA sequence: TGTGCCAGCAGCCAAGAAGAGGATCTAGCGGAAAGATACAATGAGCAGTTCTTC. Amino acids: CASSQEEDLAERYNEQFF. This chain links TRBV3-1 (or the pseudogene TRBV3-2) with TRBJ2-1; 7 bases align to TRBD2. Germline assignment: CDR1 LGHDT and CDR2 YNNKEL (reference sequence). The CDR3 length is 18 residues. Trimming cost V 0 bases and J 4 bases; bases outside gene matches: 12.

A few counts support this clone. The chain's CDR3 is CASSLELEDEQYF. The CDR3 nucleotides read TGTGCCAGCAGCTTAGAATTGGAGGACGAGCAGTACTTC. The chain has TRBV7-9 and TRBJ2-7; D is perhaps TRBD2 (5 bases). The CDR3 consists of 13 residues. Germline lookup yields CDR1 SEHNR and CDR2 FQNEAQ (reference sequence). V was clipped by 1 base and J by 5 bases, with 9 bases between them.